A selection of T cell receptor beta chains follows, all from one sample in a study of blood T cell repertoires in COVID-19. Repertoires were generated with immunoSEQ multiplex PCR, while TCRdb's copy carries only in-frame clones and drops some. The sample has tens of thousands of clones, around 80% seen once. Input material: peripheral blood. These receptors were taken from a woman aged 80 or over with acute or convalescent COVID-19. Both conserved end residues are part of each CDR3. A D gene is named only where the DNA matches it firmly. Size is omitted from some rows. Given values are once, few, many or a class for expanded clones.

clone_size j_call d_call v_call cdr3_aa cdr3_nt
NA TRBJ2-3 TRBD1 TRBV6-5 CASSPDRGVSDTQYF TGTGCCAGCAGTCCGGACAGGGGGGTGTCAGATACGCAGTATTTT
once TRBJ1-6 NA TRBV6-9 CAIWWPSETNSPLHF TGTGCCATTTGGTGGCCCTCGGAGACGAATTCACCCCTCCACTTT
NA TRBJ2-4 TRBD2 TRBV27 CASSEGLADLAKNIQYF TGTGCCAGCAGTGAGGGACTAGCGGACCTAGCCAAAAACATTCAGTACTTC
NA TRBJ2-2 NA TRBV7-8 CASRKTGSTGELFF TGTGCCAGCAGGAAAACAGGATCCACCGGGGAGCTGTTTTTT
NA TRBJ2-3 TRBD1 TRBV6-5 CASSSGQVLTDTQYF TGTGCCAGCAGTTCCGGACAGGTTCTCACAGATACGCAGTATTTT
NA TRBJ1-1 TRBD1 TRBV6-5 CASSLSGTGGNEAFF TGTGCCAGCAGTTTATCCGGGACAGGGGGTAATGAAGCTTTCTTT
NA TRBJ2-1 NA TRBV24-1 CATSDPTRGLTNEQFF TGTGCCACCAGTGATCCTACCAGGGGATTGACGAATGAGCAGTTCTTC
once TRBJ1-2 NA TRBV7-9 CASSPRGGGGYTF TGTGCCAGCAGCCCCCGCGGGGGCGGGGGCTACACCTTC
NA TRBJ2-5 TRBD2 TRBV15 CATNPLAAQETQYF TGTGCCACCAACCCCCTAGCGGCCCAAGAGACCCAGTACTTC
once TRBJ2-2 TRBD1 TRBV7-3 CASSLPPRDRGRTGELFF TGTGCCAGCAGCTTACCCCCCCGGGACAGGGGAAGAACCGGGGAGCTGTTTTTT
NA TRBJ2-6 NA TRBV28 CASRPTLGTGNGGANVLTF TGTGCCAGCAGACCCACGCTCGGTACAGGGAATGGTGGGGCCAACGTCCTGACTTTC
NA TRBJ2-5 TRBD1 TRBV4-2 CASSQNTGAQGETQYF TGTGCCAGCAGCCAGAATACAGGGGCGCAGGGAGAGACCCAGTACTTC
NA TRBJ2-7 TRBD2 TRBV29-1 CSVHLRSSGAPYEQYF TGCAGCGTCCACCTTAGGTCTAGCGGAGCCCCCTACGAGCAGTACTTC
NA TRBJ1-1 TRBD1 TRBV4-1 CASSPGTDTEAFF TGCGCCAGCAGTCCCGGGACAGACACTGAAGCTTTCTTT
NA TRBJ1-4 NA TRBV5-6 CASSSGLVRGGNEKLFF TGTGCCAGCAGTTCCGGACTCGTTCGCGGGGGGAATGAAAAACTGTTTTTT
NA TRBJ1-2 NA TRBV6-5 CANKTPGQLYGYTF TGTGCCAACAAAACTCCGGGACAACTCTATGGCTACACCTTC
NA TRBJ2-2 TRBD1 TRBV2 CASTGTGVTGELFF TGTGCCAGCACAGGGACAGGTGTGACCGGGGAGCTGTTTTTT
NA TRBJ2-1 TRBD2 TRBV20-1 CSASVDSGRVQQFF TGCAGTGCTAGTGTCGATAGCGGGAGGGTTCAGCAGTTCTTC
few TRBJ1-6 NA TRBV5-1 CASSLLGETSPLHF TGCGCCAGCAGCCTCCTCGGTGAAACTTCACCCCTCCACTTT
NA TRBJ1-1 TRBD1 TRBV6-6 CASILGQGLEAFF TGTGCCAGCATACTCGGACAGGGTCTTGAAGCTTTCTTT
NA TRBJ1-4 TRBD1 TRBV5-4 CASSLTSGGANEKLFF TGTGCCAGCAGCTTAACCTCAGGGGGAGCTAATGAAAAACTGTTTTTT
NA TRBJ2-7 TRBD2 TRBV3-1/TRBV3-2 CASSQLAGGRYYEQYF TGTGCCAGCAGCCAACTAGCGGGAGGACGCTACTACGAGCAGTACTTC
NA TRBJ2-1 NA TRBV29-1 CSVSYPVEQFF TGCAGCGTTAGTTACCCGGTTGAGCAGTTCTTC
once TRBJ1-2 TRBD1 TRBV24-1 CATSDIGDRERGGYTF TGTGCCACCAGTGATATTGGGGACAGGGAGCGAGGAGGCTACACCTTC
NA TRBJ1-2 TRBD1 TRBV7-3 CASSPGQEVIGGYTF TGTGCCAGCAGCCCCGGACAGGAAGTTATCGGTGGCTACACCTTC
NA TRBJ1-1 NA TRBV6-5 CASIGGKATNTEAFF TGTGCCAGCATAGGCGGAAAAGCAACTAACACTGAAGCTTTCTTT
NA TRBJ1-1 NA TRBV15 CATSGHLNTEAFF TGTGCCACCAGCGGGCACCTTAACACTGAAGCTTTCTTT
NA TRBJ1-5 NA TRBV2 CASTGYSNQPQHF TGTGCCTCTACAGGATATAGCAATCAGCCCCAGCATTTT
few TRBJ1-1 NA TRBV7-7 CASTEAFF TGTGCTAGCACTGAAGCTTTCTTT
NA TRBJ2-1 TRBD2 TRBV25-1 CASSGLAGVVFF TGTGCCAGCAGTGGACTAGCGGGAGTGGTGTTCTTC
NA TRBJ1-4 TRBD1 TRBV28 CASSSTGAREKLFF TGTGCCAGCAGTTCGACAGGGGCCCGAGAAAAACTGTTTTTT
NA TRBJ2-5 TRBD1 TRBV5-1 CASSRNRGRGETQYF TGCGCCAGCAGCCGGAACAGGGGGCGTGGAGAGACCCAGTACTTC
once TRBJ2-5 NA TRBV6-5 CATGQGLLQETQYF TGTGCCACCGGACAGGGACTACTCCAAGAGACCCAGTACTTC
NA TRBJ2-5 TRBD2 TRBV4-1 CASSQVSSGREGETQYF TGCGCCAGCAGCCAAGTGTCTAGCGGGAGGGAAGGAGAGACCCAGTACTTC
NA TRBJ1-2 TRBD1 TRBV28 CASRGQGWGYTF TGTGCCAGCAGGGGACAGGGTTGGGGCTACACCTTC
NA TRBJ2-5 TRBD2 TRBV6-1 CASSEAGGRETQYF TGTGCCAGCAGTGAAGCCGGCGGGAGAGAGACCCAGTACTTC
few TRBJ1-4 NA TRBV19 CASSIKGTEKLFF TGTGCCAGTAGTATAAAAGGGACAGAAAAACTGTTTTTT
NA TRBJ2-3 NA TRBV5-1 CASSVRGGADTQYF TGCGCCAGCAGCGTACGGGGTGGGGCAGATACGCAGTATTTT
NA TRBJ2-7 NA TRBV6-6 CASSYSAGLTFYEQYF TGTGCCAGCAGTTACTCCGCAGGGCTCACTTTCTACGAGCAGTACTTC
NA TRBJ2-3 TRBD2 TRBV18 CASSPGLAGVGDTQYF TGTGCCAGCTCACCCGGACTAGCGGGAGTGGGAGATACGCAGTATTTT
NA TRBJ1-4 NA TRBV11-2 CASSPRRQGEKLFF TGTGCCAGCAGCCCCCGAAGGCAGGGAGAAAAACTGTTTTTT
NA TRBJ2-3 NA TRBV19 CASSTSLSTDTQYF TGTGCCAGTAGTACCTCCTTAAGCACAGATACGCAGTATTTT
NA TRBJ2-7 TRBD2 TRBV7-9 CATSIGAGVIEQYF TGTGCCACTTCGATAGGGGCGGGAGTGATCGAGCAGTACTTC
once TRBJ1-2 TRBD1 TRBV12-3/TRBV12-4 CASRATGVSGYTF TGTGCCAGCAGGGCAACAGGGGTCAGTGGCTACACCTTC
NA TRBJ2-2 TRBD1 TRBV19 CASTGGIAHTGELFF TGTGCCAGTACAGGGGGCATCGCCCACACCGGGGAGCTGTTTTTT
NA TRBJ2-2 NA TRBV24-1 CATSETRSGELFF TGTGCCACCAGTGAGACTCGGAGCGGGGAGCTGTTTTTT
NA TRBJ2-7 NA TRBV21-1 CASSNRSGGYEQYF TGTGCCAGCAGCAACAGGAGCGGGGGCTACGAGCAGTACTTC
few TRBJ1-2 NA TRBV19 CASSLGDTTYTF TGTGCCAGTAGTCTTGGGGACACGACCTACACCTTC
few TRBJ2-3 NA TRBV10-2 CASSLHSRTDTQYF TGCGCCAGCAGTCTACACAGTCGCACAGATACGCAGTATTTT
NA TRBJ2-1 TRBD1 TRBV2 CASSADRGLYNEQFF TGTGCCAGCAGTGCAGACAGGGGGCTTTACAATGAGCAGTTCTTC
NA TRBJ2-7 NA TRBV6-5 CASTGGGPYEQYF TGTGCCAGCACGGGCGGAGGCCCCTACGAGCAGTACTTC
NA TRBJ2-3 NA TRBV7-9 CASSLEGGTTDTQYF TGTGCCAGCAGCTTAGAAGGTGGGACTACAGATACGCAGTATTTT
NA TRBJ1-2 NA TRBV9 CASSVEASYGYTF TGTGCCAGCAGCGTAGAAGCTTCTTATGGCTACACCTTC
NA TRBJ2-2 NA TRBV28 CAAGLETGELFF TGTGCGGCAGGGCTGGAGACCGGGGAGCTGTTTTTT
NA TRBJ2-5 TRBD1 TRBV23-1 CASNQFADRGLPKETQYF TGCGCCAGCAATCAGTTTGCCGACAGGGGCCTGCCAAAGGAGACCCAGTACTTC
NA TRBJ2-2 NA TRBV10-3 CAIRRGGVGNTGELFF TGTGCCATCAGGAGAGGCGGGGTTGGGAACACCGGGGAGCTGTTTTTT
NA TRBJ2-1 NA TRBV7-8 CASSLELEPPTRFNEQFF TGTGCCAGCAGCTTAGAACTAGAACCCCCCACAAGATTCAATGAGCAGTTCTTC
NA TRBJ1-3 NA TRBV7-3 CASSLSGGNTIYF TGTGCCAGCAGCTTATCGGGAGGAAACACCATATATTTT
NA TRBJ2-1 TRBD2 TRBV5-1 CASSFSGTSGLNEQFF TGCGCCAGCAGCTTTTCCGGGACTAGCGGGTTAAATGAGCAGTTCTTC
NA TRBJ1-2 NA TRBV9 CASSVVSPGPNGDGYTF TGTGCCAGCAGCGTAGTATCCCCAGGTCCGAACGGTGATGGCTACACCTTC